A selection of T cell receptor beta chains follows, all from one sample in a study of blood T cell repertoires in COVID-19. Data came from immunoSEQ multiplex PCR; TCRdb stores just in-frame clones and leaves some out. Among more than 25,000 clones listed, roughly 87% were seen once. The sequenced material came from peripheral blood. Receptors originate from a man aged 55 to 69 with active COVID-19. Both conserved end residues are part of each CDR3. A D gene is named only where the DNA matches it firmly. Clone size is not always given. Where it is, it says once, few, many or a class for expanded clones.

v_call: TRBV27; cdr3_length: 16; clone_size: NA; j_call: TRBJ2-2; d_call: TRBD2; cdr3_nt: TGTGCCAGCAGTAAGGTGGGACTAGCGTACACCGGGGAGCTGTTTTTT; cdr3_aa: CASSKVGLAYTGELFF
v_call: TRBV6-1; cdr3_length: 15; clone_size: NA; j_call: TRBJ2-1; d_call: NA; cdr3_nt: TGTGCCAGCAGTGAACCTGCTAGAGCGCTCAATGAGCAGTTCTTC; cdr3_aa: CASSEPARALNEQFF
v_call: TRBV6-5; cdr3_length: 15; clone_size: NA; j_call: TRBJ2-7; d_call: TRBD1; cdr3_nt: TGTGCCAGCTCCCCAACAGGGGGCAGCTCCTACGAGCAGTACTTC; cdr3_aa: CASSPTGGSSYEQYF
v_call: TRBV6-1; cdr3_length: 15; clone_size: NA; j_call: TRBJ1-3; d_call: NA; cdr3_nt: TGTGCCAGCAGTGAAGCGCGGCTCTCTGGAAACACCATATATTTT; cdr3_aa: CASSEARLSGNTIYF
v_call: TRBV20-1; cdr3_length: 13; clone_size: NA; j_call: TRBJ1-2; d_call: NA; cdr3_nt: TGCAGTGCTAGTCAACAGGGATTCCGGGGCTACACCTTC; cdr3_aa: CSASQQGFRGYTF
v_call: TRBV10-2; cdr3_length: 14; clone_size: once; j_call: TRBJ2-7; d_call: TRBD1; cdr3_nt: TGCGCCAGCAGTGAGGGACAGGGCTCCTACGAGCAGTACTTC; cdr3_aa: CASSEGQGSYEQYF
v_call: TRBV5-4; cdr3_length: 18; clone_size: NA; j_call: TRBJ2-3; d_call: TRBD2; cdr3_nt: TGTGCCAGCAGCACGGGACTAGCGGGGCCTTCTAGCACAGATACGCAGTATTTT; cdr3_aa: CASSTGLAGPSSTDTQYF
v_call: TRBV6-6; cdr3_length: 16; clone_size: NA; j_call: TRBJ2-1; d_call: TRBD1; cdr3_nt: TGTGCCAGCAGTGCATCGACAGGGATTTCCTACAATGAGCAGTTCTTC; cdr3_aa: CASSASTGISYNEQFF
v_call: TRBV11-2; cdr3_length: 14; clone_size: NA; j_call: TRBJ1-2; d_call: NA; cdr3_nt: TGTGCCAGCAGCTTAGAGGCCTCTGCCTATGGCTACACCTTC; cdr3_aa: CASSLEASAYGYTF
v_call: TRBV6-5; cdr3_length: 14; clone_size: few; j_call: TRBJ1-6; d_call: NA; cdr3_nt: TGTGCCAGCACCGGGCGGGGAGATAATTCACCCCTCCACTTT; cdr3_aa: CASTGRGDNSPLHF
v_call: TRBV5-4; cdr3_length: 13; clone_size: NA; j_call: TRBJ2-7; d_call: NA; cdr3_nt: TGTGCCAGCAGCTTGCCAGGTGTCTACGAGCAGTACTTC; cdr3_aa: CASSLPGVYEQYF
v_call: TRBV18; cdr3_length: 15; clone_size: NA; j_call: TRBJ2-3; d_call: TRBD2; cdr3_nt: TGTGCCAGCTCACCTGGGACTACCCTCACAGATACGCAGTATTTT; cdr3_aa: CASSPGTTLTDTQYF
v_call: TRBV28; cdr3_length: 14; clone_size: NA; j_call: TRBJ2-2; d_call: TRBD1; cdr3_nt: TGTGCCAGCAGGACAGGGGATCGCACCGGGGAGCTGTTTTTT; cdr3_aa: CASRTGDRTGELFF
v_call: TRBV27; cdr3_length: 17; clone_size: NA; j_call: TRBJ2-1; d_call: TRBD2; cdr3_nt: TGTGCCAGCACCCCGGGACTAGCGGGGGGACCCTGGGTTGAGCAGTTCTTC; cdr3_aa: CASTPGLAGGPWVEQFF
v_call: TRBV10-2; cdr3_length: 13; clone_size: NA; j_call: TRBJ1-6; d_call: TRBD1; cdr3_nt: TGCGCCATTAACAGGGGGCAGAATTCACCCCTCCACTTT; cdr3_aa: CAINRGQNSPLHF
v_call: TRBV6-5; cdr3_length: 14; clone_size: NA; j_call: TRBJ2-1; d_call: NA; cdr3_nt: TGTGCCAGCAGTTACTCTCGGGACTCCGGTGAGCAGTTCTTC; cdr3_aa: CASSYSRDSGEQFF
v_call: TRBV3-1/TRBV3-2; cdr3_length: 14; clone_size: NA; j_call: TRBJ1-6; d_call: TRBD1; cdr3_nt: TGTGCCAGCAGCCCGGGACAGGGGATCTCACCCCTCCACTTT; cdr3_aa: CASSPGQGISPLHF
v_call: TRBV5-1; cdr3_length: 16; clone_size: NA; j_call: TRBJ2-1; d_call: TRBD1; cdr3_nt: TGCGCCAGCAGCTTGGGGTCCGGGACAGGGGTGCTGAGGCAGTTCTTC; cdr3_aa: CASSLGSGTGVLRQFF
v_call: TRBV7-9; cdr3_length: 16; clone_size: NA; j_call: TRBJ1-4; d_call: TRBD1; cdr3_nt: TGTGCCAGCAGCTCGGACCCCGGGACAGCTAATGAAAAACTGTTTTTT; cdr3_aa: CASSSDPGTANEKLFF
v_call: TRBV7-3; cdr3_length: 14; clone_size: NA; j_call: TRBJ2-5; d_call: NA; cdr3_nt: TGTGCCAGCAGCCGTTACAGGGACCAAGAGACCCAGTACTTC; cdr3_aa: CASSRYRDQETQYF
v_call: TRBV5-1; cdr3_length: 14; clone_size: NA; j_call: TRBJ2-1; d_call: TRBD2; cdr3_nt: TGCGCCAGCAGGTTAGCGGGGGTCGACAATGAGCAGTTCTTC; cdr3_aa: CASRLAGVDNEQFF
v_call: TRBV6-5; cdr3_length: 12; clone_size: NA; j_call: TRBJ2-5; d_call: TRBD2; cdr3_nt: TGTGCCAGCAGCGACCATGGGTGGGGGGGGTACTTC; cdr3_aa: CASSDHGWGGYF
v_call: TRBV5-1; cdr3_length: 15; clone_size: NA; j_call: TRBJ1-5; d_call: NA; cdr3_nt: TGCGCCAGCAGCTTGACGGACAGTAGCAATCAGCCCCAGCATTTT; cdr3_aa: CASSLTDSSNQPQHF
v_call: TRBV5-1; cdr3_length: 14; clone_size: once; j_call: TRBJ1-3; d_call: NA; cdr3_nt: TGCGCCAGCAGCGAAGGGAGAGCTGGAAACACCATATATTTT; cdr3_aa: CASSEGRAGNTIYF
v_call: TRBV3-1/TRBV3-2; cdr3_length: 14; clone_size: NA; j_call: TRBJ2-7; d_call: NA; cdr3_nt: TGTGCCAGCAGCCAAGTCCATACAGTGGGCGAGCAGTACTTC; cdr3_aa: CASSQVHTVGEQYF
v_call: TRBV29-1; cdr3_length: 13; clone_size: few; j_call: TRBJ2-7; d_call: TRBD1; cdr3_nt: TGCAGCGGGACGGACAGGGGCTCGTACGAGCAGTACTTC; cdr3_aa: CSGTDRGSYEQYF
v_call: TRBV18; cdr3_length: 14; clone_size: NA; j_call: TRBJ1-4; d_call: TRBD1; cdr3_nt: TGTGCCAGCTCGTTCGGGACAGGGGTTGAAAAACTGTTTTTT; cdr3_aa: CASSFGTGVEKLFF
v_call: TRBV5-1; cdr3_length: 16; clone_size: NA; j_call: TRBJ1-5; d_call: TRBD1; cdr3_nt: TGCGCCAGCAGCTTGGGGGACAGGGGTCTCTTACGGCCCCAGCATTTT; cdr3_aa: CASSLGDRGLLRPQHF
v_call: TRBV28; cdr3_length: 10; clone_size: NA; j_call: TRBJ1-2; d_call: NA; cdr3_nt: TGTGCCACAGGCCGCTATGGCTACACCTTC; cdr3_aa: CATGRYGYTF
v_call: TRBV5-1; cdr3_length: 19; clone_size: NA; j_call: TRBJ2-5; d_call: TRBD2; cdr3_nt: TGCGCCAGCAGAAGGGGACTAGCGGGGGCCATCCTCTACCAAGAGACCCAGTACTTC; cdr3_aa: CASRRGLAGAILYQETQYF
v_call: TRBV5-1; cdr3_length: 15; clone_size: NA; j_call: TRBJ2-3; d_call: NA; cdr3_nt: TGCGCCAGCAGCTTCGGGATCCCGGGGACAGATACGCAGTATTTT; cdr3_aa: CASSFGIPGTDTQYF
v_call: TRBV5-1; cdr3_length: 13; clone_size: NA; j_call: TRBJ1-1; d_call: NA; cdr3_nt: TGCGCCAGCAGCTTGGTCTCAGGCACTGAAGCTTTCTTT; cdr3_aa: CASSLVSGTEAFF
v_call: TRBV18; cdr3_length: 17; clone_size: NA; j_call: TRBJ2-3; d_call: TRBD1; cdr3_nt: TGTGCCAGCTCACCCCCCCTCGGACAGGGGCACACAGATACGCAGTATTTT; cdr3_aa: CASSPPLGQGHTDTQYF
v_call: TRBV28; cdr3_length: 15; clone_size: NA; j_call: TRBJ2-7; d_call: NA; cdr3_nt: TGTGCCAGCAGTTTCCCCAGGGGATCCTCCTACGAGCAGTACTTC; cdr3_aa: CASSFPRGSSYEQYF
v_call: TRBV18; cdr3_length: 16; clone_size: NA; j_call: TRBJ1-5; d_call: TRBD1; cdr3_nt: TGTGCCAGCTCACCCGGGACAGCCAGTAGCAATCAGCCCCAGCATTTT; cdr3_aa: CASSPGTASSNQPQHF
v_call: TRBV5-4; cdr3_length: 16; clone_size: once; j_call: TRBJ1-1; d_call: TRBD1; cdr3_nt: TGTGCCAGCAGCCCCGATTCCGGGACAGCGAACACTGAAGCTTTCTTT; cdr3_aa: CASSPDSGTANTEAFF
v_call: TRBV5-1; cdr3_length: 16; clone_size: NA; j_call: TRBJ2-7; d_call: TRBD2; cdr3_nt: TGCGCCAGCAGCCCGGCGATAGCGGGGAGGCTGGGCGAGCAGTACTTC; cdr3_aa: CASSPAIAGRLGEQYF
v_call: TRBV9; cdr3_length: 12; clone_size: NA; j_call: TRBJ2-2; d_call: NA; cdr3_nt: TGTGCCAGCAGCGTCTTCCTCGGGGAGCTGTTTTTT; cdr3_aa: CASSVFLGELFF
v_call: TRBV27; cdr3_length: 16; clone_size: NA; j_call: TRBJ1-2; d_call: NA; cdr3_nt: TGTGCCAGCAGTTTATCCTACAGGGTTGCGGACTATGGCTACACCTTC; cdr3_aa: CASSLSYRVADYGYTF
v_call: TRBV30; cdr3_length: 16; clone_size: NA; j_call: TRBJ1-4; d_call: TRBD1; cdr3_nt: TGTGCCTGGAGCGGGGACAGACAGCTGCGGCATGAAAAACTGTTTTTT; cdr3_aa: CAWSGDRQLRHEKLFF
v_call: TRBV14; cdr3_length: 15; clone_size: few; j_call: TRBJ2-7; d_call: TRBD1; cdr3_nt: TGTGCCAGCAGCCAGAGACAGGGGGCAAACTACGAGCAGTACTTC; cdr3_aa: CASSQRQGANYEQYF
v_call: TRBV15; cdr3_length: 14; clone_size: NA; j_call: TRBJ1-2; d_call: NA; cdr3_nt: TGTGCCACCAGCAGGAAAGGGGATCTGCACGGCTACACCTTC; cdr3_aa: CATSRKGDLHGYTF
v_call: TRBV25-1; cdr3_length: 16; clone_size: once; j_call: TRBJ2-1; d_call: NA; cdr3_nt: TGTGCCAGCAGTGACCAGACGGGTCACCTCTACAATGAGCAGTTCTTC; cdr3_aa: CASSDQTGHLYNEQFF
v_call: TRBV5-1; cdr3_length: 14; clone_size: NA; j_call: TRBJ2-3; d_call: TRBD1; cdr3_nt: TGCGCCAGCAGCTCGGACAGGGCAGAAGATACGCAGTATTTT; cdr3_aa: CASSSDRAEDTQYF
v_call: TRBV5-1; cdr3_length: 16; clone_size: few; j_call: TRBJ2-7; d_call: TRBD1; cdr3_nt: TGCGCCAGCAGCCCGGGCCACCGGGACAGGGTGTACGAGCAGTACTTC; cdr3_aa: CASSPGHRDRVYEQYF
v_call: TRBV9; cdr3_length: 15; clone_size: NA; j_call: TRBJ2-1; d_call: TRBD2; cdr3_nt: TGTGCCAGCAGCGCCAGCCGGGGGGGCCGCAATGAGCAGTTCTTC; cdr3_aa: CASSASRGGRNEQFF